A selection of T cell receptor beta chains follows, all from one sample in a study of blood T cell repertoires in COVID-19. Some clones are missing from TCRdb's copy, which holds only in-frame ones; the method was immunoSEQ multiplex PCR. Among roughly 100,000 clones, over 70% were seen once, and the ten largest hold 4.1%. The source material was peripheral blood. Every receptor here comes from a man between 60 and 70 years old with acute or convalescent COVID-19. The CDR3 runs from the conserved cysteine through the conserved F or W. Fields, in order: D gene, V gene, CDR3 protein. D genes are given only for firm matches.

d_gene: TRBD2
v_gene: TRBV6-5
CDR3aa: CASRRTSEAKNIQYF

d_gene: NA
v_gene: TRBV3-1/TRBV3-2
CDR3aa: CASSQGRSKVGYTF

d_gene: TRBD1
v_gene: TRBV6-5
CDR3aa: CASSYDRGNTIYF

d_gene: NA
v_gene: TRBV6-4
CDR3aa: CASRFGAAEETQYF

d_gene: NA
v_gene: TRBV7-9
CDR3aa: CASSWRGRDYGYTF

d_gene: NA
v_gene: TRBV5-1
CDR3aa: CASSLASPPGGYTF

d_gene: TRBD2
v_gene: TRBV7-2
CDR3aa: CASSLRSGSGETQYF

d_gene: NA
v_gene: TRBV6-5
CDR3aa: CASSPDRNYGYTF

d_gene: NA
v_gene: TRBV19
CDR3aa: CASIITPGSGGYTF

d_gene: TRBD2
v_gene: TRBV5-6
CDR3aa: CASSSPPYTSGGPGELFF

d_gene: NA
v_gene: TRBV6-2/TRBV6-3
CDR3aa: CASSYGQGHRDEQFF

d_gene: TRBD2
v_gene: TRBV6-6
CDR3aa: CASSPGTSGLYEQYF

d_gene: TRBD2
v_gene: TRBV15
CDR3aa: CATSRDYGTSGVSHTDTQYF

d_gene: NA
v_gene: TRBV7-9
CDR3aa: CASSFPQGRYTF

d_gene: NA
v_gene: TRBV29-1
CDR3aa: CSVGQEGFRYEQYF

d_gene: TRBD2
v_gene: TRBV19
CDR3aa: CASSLSRGLAGRSNEQFF

d_gene: TRBD2
v_gene: TRBV5-1
CDR3aa: CASSLFMPSGGAGEQYF

d_gene: TRBD1
v_gene: TRBV14
CDR3aa: CASSQGGTANTEAFF

d_gene: TRBD1
v_gene: TRBV27
CDR3aa: CASSLRTGPYEQYF

d_gene: NA
v_gene: TRBV11-2
CDR3aa: CASSLDPGNTEAFF

d_gene: NA
v_gene: TRBV27
CDR3aa: CASSAVDEQYF

d_gene: NA
v_gene: TRBV3-1/TRBV3-2
CDR3aa: CASSQVGRAGYTF

d_gene: TRBD1
v_gene: TRBV6-5
CDR3aa: CASSMGQLYEQYF

d_gene: NA
v_gene: TRBV12-5
CDR3aa: CASALSLAKNIQYF

d_gene: NA
v_gene: TRBV5-1
CDR3aa: CASSSTVGSVYEQYF

d_gene: NA
v_gene: TRBV19
CDR3aa: CASSNRQNQPQHF

d_gene: TRBD2
v_gene: TRBV2
CDR3aa: CASSEGTSGASSYNEQFF

d_gene: TRBD1
v_gene: TRBV20-1
CDR3aa: CSATRQGFAFF

d_gene: NA
v_gene: TRBV9
CDR3aa: CASSARGADGNTIYF

d_gene: NA
v_gene: TRBV30
CDR3aa: CAWRVQSWQETQYF

d_gene: NA
v_gene: TRBV7-2
CDR3aa: CASSREANQPQHF

d_gene: TRBD1
v_gene: TRBV3-1/TRBV3-2
CDR3aa: CASSLGQGASGYTF

d_gene: TRBD2
v_gene: TRBV30
CDR3aa: CAWSVYGGGINEQFF

d_gene: TRBD1
v_gene: TRBV7-9
CDR3aa: CAAGTGEEKLFF

d_gene: NA
v_gene: TRBV11-3
CDR3aa: CASSYHRESEKLFF

d_gene: NA
v_gene: TRBV13
CDR3aa: CASRAQVLTDTQYF

d_gene: NA
v_gene: TRBV9
CDR3aa: CASSVALTGPGNTIYF

d_gene: NA
v_gene: TRBV30
CDR3aa: CAWGPRGWREQYF

d_gene: TRBD2
v_gene: TRBV28
CDR3aa: CASSFWLAGEKGGELFF

d_gene: NA
v_gene: TRBV29-1
CDR3aa: CSVDADQKISYGYTF

d_gene: NA
v_gene: TRBV28
CDR3aa: CASSPSSPYNSPLHF

d_gene: TRBD2
v_gene: TRBV7-6
CDR3aa: CASSGLAGVVDTQYF

d_gene: TRBD1
v_gene: TRBV5-1
CDR3aa: CASSFAGGNEAFF

d_gene: NA
v_gene: TRBV5-1
CDR3aa: CASSAGLSTDTQYF

d_gene: TRBD1
v_gene: TRBV2
CDR3aa: CANHGQEYGYTF

d_gene: NA
v_gene: TRBV21-1
CDR3aa: CASVFDRETDTEAFF

d_gene: NA
v_gene: TRBV6-1
CDR3aa: CASSEFVADYTDTQYF